This TCR beta chain was profiled in a study of blood T cell repertoires in COVID-19. Data came from immunoSEQ multiplex PCR; TCRdb stores just in-frame clones and leaves some out. The table records hundreds of thousands of clones, 83% of them present only once. CDR3 length: 15 amino acids. Germline loops: CDR1 LGHNA, CDR2 YSLEER. After removal of 6 bases from V and 2 bases from J, the junction contained 8 bases not matched to a gene. Sequenced material: PBMCs or T cells enriched from blood (not recorded which). V usage is TRBV4-3 and J usage is TRBJ2-3; 7 bases agree with TRBD2. The receptor was isolated from a woman aged 45-65 years who had been exposed to COVID-19. CDR3 DNA sequence: TGCGCCAGCAGTTTCGGGGGGTCCTCCACAGATACGCAGTATTTT. It codes for CASSFGGSSTDTQYF.